This T cell receptor beta chain was sequenced for a study of post-analysis software for immune sequencing data. General study findings and limits: TRBV5-6, TRBV5-1 and TRBV20-1 were among about 5 TRBV segments more frequent in patients than controls.

Germline assignment: CDR1 MGHRA and CDR2 YSYEKL. Trimming cost V 2 bases and J 1 base; bases outside gene matches: 6. There are 16 residues in the CDR3. For this clonotype: The antigen is not known.

cDNA libraries for TCR beta contained unique molecular identifiers. MiXCR was run by TCRdb on the PCR reads, yielding one entry per CDR3 protein. The repertoire consists of roughly 600,000 distinct CDR3 sequences, with 40% to 50% occurring once and the leading ten covering 1.5% to 2%. Sequencing input: blood. This chain links TRBV4-1 with TRBJ2-5; 8 nucleotides match TRBD2. The receptor comes from a girl between 10 and 17 years old with multiple sclerosis. CDR3 bases: TGCGCCAGCAGCCAACCGGATCGGGGGGGCCAAGAGACCCAGTACTTC. It codes for CASSQPDRGGQETQYF.